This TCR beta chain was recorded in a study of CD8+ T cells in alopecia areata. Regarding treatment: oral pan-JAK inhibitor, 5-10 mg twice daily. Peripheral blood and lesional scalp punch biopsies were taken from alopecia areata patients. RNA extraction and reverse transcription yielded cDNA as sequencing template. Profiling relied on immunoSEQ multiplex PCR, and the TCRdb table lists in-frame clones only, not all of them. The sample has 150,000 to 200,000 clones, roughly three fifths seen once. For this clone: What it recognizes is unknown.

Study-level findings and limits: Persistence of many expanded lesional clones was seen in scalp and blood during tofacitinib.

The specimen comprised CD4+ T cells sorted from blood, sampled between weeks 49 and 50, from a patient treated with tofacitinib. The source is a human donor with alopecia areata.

This CDR3 is CASSQDTRSGELFF. As DNA, the CDR3 is TGCGCCAGCAGCCAAGATACGAGGTCAGGGGAGCTGTTTTTT. This chain uses TRBV4-3 with TRBJ2-2; D uncertain. CDR3 length: 14 residues. The ends were cut back, 0 bases at V and 8 bases at J, with 10 bases in the middle. Germline CDR1 reads LGHNA; CDR2 reads YSLEER.